This TCR beta chain was captured by sequencing in a study of control samples from healthy donors and cancer patients. V gave up 7 bases and J gave up 7 bases, with 10 bases separating them. Germline-derived CDR1 and CDR2 are LNHDA and SQIVND (reference sequence). The CDR3 spans 11 residues. Clones were sequenced by immunoSEQ multiplex PCR, and TCRdb holds only the in-frame ones, with some missing. The repertoire consists of 170,000 or so clones, with roughly 94% occurring once and the leading ten covering 8.5%. The chain is built from TRBV19 and TRBJ2-5; the D gene is possibly TRBD1 (6 bases). This clonotype originated in a woman in her thirties or forties in good health. Sequenced input: blood. The CDR3 reads CASILGGTQYF. The CDR3 bases are TGTGCCAGTATCCTAGGGGGGACCCAGTACTTC.